These T cell receptor beta chains were read from a single sample in a study of stem cell transplantation in POMP-related autoinflammatory disease. Assay used: immunoSEQ multiplex PCR; TCRdb lists only in-frame clones, some missing. The table has about 68,000 clones, under 95% seen once. The sequences come from CD4+ T cells from PBMCs, collected after stem cell transplantation. Receptor source: a human patient with POMP-related autoinflammation and immune dysregulation (PRAID). The graft donor may account for some of the T cells. CDR3s leave out the opening cysteine and the closing phenylalanine or tryptophan.

V: TRBV7-9; CDR3: ATSPAFSGGEENTEAF
V: TRBV5-1; CDR3: ASSSLQGLTGELF
V: TRBV5-1; CDR3: ASSLAGGLAGNTIY
V: TRBV19; CDR3: ASRFNKADTQY
V: TRBV7-9; CDR3: ASSLARDQRYEQY
V: TRBV21-1; CDR3: ASTKRAEETQY
V: TRBV6-6; CDR3: ASSLIWAGKGDGYT
V: TRBV19; CDR3: ASSIRSKRGQETQY
V: TRBV10-3; CDR3: AISEMASGTDTQY
V: TRBV6-5; CDR3: ASRKLAGNTGELF
V: TRBV24-1; CDR3: ATSESQFSYEQY
V: TRBV6-5; CDR3: ASSYGLAGSSYEQY
V: TRBV6-5; CDR3: ASRRGHQETQY
V: TRBV12-3/TRBV12-4; CDR3: ASSLALQGSQY
V: TRBV19; CDR3: ASSHRRDRVQPQH
V: TRBV20-1; CDR3: SASRAGGRYQPQH
V: TRBV3-1/TRBV3-2; CDR3: ASTDSFEAF
V: TRBV6-5; CDR3: ASRPGAQETQY
V: TRBV25-1; CDR3: ASSDSGQANTGELF
V: TRBV10-3; CDR3: AISNDRGGTDTQY
V: TRBV7-3; CDR3: ASSLAPNQPQH
V: TRBV30; CDR3: ALGAGTQY
V: TRBV12-3/TRBV12-4; CDR3: ASSAGLDEQF
V: TRBV7-2; CDR3: ASRRTTLAKNIQY
V: TRBV7-2; CDR3: ASSLVPNGYEQY
V: TRBV7-9; CDR3: ASRDTEYSYEQY
V: TRBV7-8; CDR3: ASSTGTDYGYT
V: TRBV28; CDR3: ASTTPEPLSSYNSPLH
V: TRBV4-1; CDR3: ASSQDVWGEDPQH
V: TRBV9; CDR3: ASSVGGRANNEQF
V: TRBV9; CDR3: ASSVGPNQPQH
V: TRBV4-2; CDR3: ASSQDTGGAGETQY
V: TRBV7-8; CDR3: ASSSQGLGETQY
V: TRBV4-1; CDR3: ASSQGQGVTYGYT
V: TRBV10-3; CDR3: ATGGVLADTGELF
V: TRBV5-1; CDR3: ASSFLAGVGNEQF
V: TRBV6-6; CDR3: ASSVPPGTGSKVSGNTIY
V: TRBV15; CDR3: ATSRRAASQETQY
V: TRBV11-1; CDR3: ASSPQGPAAYEQY
V: TRBV27; CDR3: ATSGGRDTGELF
V: TRBV6-2/TRBV6-3; CDR3: ASSYITRGYNEQF
V: TRBV5-1; CDR3: ASSLAGTSGRGSTDTQY
V: TRBV28; CDR3: ASSWGPSGNTIY
V: TRBV2; CDR3: ASSEQGWEETQY
V: TRBV13; CDR3: ASSFGGDQPQH
V: TRBV30; CDR3: AWSAKGTDTQY
V: TRBV3-1/TRBV3-2; CDR3: ASSQTWGSGELF